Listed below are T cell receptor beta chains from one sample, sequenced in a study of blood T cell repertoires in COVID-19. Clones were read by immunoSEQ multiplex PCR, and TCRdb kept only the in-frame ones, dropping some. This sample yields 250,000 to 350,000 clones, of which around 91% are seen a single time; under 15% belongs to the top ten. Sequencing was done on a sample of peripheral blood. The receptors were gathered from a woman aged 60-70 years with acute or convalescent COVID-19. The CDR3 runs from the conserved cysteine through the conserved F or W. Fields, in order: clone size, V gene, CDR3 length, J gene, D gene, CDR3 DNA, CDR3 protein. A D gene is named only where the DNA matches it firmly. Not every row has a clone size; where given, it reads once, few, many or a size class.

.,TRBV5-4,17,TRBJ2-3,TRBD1,TGTGCCAGCAGTCCCTGGCCCAGGGGGCGCAGGTCAGATACGCAGTATTTT,CASSPWPRGRRSDTQYF
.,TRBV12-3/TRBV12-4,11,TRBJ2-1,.,TGTGCCAGCAGTTGGGCTGCTGAGCAGTTCTTC,CASSWAAEQFF
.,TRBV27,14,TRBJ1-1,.,TGTGCCAGCAGGGAACAGGGTTCGAACACTGAAGCTTTCTTT,CASREQGSNTEAFF
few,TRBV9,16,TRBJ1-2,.,TGTGCCAGCAGCGTAGATGCAGGGGCCCAGTTTCATGGCTACACCTTC,CASSVDAGAQFHGYTF
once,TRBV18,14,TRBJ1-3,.,TGTGCCAGCTCATCGACATCGTTTGGAAACACCATATATTTT,CASSSTSFGNTIYF
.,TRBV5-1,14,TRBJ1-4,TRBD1,TGCGCCAGCAGCTTAGGCCAGGGGGACGAAAAACTGTTTTTT,CASSLGQGDEKLFF
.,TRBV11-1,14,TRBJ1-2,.,TGTGCCAGCAGCTTAGGGACAACTGCCTATGGCTACACCTTC,CASSLGTTAYGYTF
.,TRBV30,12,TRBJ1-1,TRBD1,TGTGCCTGGAGTCCGGGACAGCATGAAGCTTTCTTT,CAWSPGQHEAFF
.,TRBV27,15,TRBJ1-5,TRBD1,TGTGCCAGCAGTTCGGGACAGGGGGGGAATCAGCCCCAGCATTTT,CASSSGQGGNQPQHF
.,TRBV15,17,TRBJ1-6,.,TGTGCCACCAGCAGAGATTTACAGAGCTCCTATAATTCACCCCTCCACTTT,CATSRDLQSSYNSPLHF
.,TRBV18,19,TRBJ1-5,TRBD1,TGTGCCAGCTCACCACCGGGGCGAAGACAGGGGGCTGGCAATCAGCCCCAGCATTTT,CASSPPGRRQGAGNQPQHF
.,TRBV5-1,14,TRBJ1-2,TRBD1,TGCGCCAGCAGCTTGGGACAGGGCGGAAGTGGCTACACCTTC,CASSLGQGGSGYTF
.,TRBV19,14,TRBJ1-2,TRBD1,TGTGCCAGCAAGGACAGGGGGAACGACTATGGCTACACCTTC,CASKDRGNDYGYTF
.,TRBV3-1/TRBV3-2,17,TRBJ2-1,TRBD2,TGTGCCAGCAGCGTGACTAGCGGGAGAGGGTCCTACAATGAGCAGTTCTTC,CASSVTSGRGSYNEQFF
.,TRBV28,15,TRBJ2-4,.,TGTGCCAGCAATGGGGCAGCCATAGCCAAAAACATTCAGTACTTC,CASNGAAIAKNIQYF
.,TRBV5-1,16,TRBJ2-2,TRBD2,TGCGCCAGCAGCCCCGCTAGCGGGGGGGCTGTCGGGGAGCTGTTTTTT,CASSPASGGAVGELFF
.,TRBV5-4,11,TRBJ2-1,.,TGTGCCAGCAGCCTGTACAATGAGCAGTTCTTC,CASSLYNEQFF
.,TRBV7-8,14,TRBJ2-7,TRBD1,TGTGCCAGCAGAATAGGGACAGGCGTCAACGAGCAGTACTTC,CASRIGTGVNEQYF
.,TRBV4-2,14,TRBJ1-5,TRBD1,TGTGCCAGCAGCCAAGGGGACAGTAATCAGCCCCAGCATTTT,CASSQGDSNQPQHF
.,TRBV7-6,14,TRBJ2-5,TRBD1,TGTGCCAGCAGCCTGGACAGGGGAAGGGAGACCCAGTACTTC,CASSLDRGRETQYF
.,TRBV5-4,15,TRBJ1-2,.,TGTGCCAGCAGCTCGAGTGACAGTAGAGGCTATGGCTACACCTTC,CASSSSDSRGYGYTF
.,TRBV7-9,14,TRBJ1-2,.,TGTGCCAGCAGCTCGTCCTACCCGGGGGGAGGCTACACCTTC,CASSSSYPGGGYTF
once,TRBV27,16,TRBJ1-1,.,TGTGCCAGCAGTTCCTACAACACAGCCCTCAGACCTGAAGCTTTCTTT,CASSSYNTALRPEAFF
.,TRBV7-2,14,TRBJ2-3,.,TGTGCCAGCAGCTTAGATCCCCTGACAGATACGCAGTATTTT,CASSLDPLTDTQYF
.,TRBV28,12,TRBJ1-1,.,TGTGCCAGCAGCCAGGGGAACACTGAAGCTTTCTTT,CASSQGNTEAFF
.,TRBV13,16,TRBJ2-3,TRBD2,TGTGCCAGCAGCTCCGGGACTAGCGGGAGCACAGATACGCAGTATTTT,CASSSGTSGSTDTQYF
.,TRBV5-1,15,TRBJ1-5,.,TGCGCCAGCAGCTTGGGGCAGGGTGAGAATCAGCCCCAGCATTTT,CASSLGQGENQPQHF
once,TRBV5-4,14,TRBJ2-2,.,TGTGCCAGCAGCCCACAAGCGAACACCGGGGAGCTGTTTTTT,CASSPQANTGELFF
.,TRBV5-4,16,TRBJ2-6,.,TGTGTCGGAGGGTCGGACAGGAGCTCTGGGGCCAACGTCCTGACTTTC,CVGGSDRSSGANVLTF
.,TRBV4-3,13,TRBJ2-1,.,TGCGCCAGCAGCCAAGATCGGCGGGATGAGCAGTTCTTC,CASSQDRRDEQFF
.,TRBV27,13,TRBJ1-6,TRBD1,TGTGCCAGCAGTTCGACAGGGGGGTCACCCCTCCACTTT,CASSSTGGSPLHF
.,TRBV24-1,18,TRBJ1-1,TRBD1,TGTGCCACCACCCTTTCGGGACAGGGGGCGGATAAGGACACTGAAGCTTTCTTT,CATTLSGQGADKDTEAFF
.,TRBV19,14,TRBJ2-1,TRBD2,TGTGCCAGTGCCCAGCGGGGGCCATACAATGAGCAGTTCTTC,CASAQRGPYNEQFF
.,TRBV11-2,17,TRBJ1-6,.,TGTGCCAGCAGCTTAGTATCAGGATCTGCCGGTAATTCACCCCTCCACTTT,CASSLVSGSAGNSPLHF
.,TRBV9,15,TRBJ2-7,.,TGTGCCAGCAGCGTAAGTCTAGCTATGGAGTACGAGCAGTACTTC,CASSVSLAMEYEQYF
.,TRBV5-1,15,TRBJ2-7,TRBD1,TGCGCCAGCAGCCACGGGGACAGGGGTCCCTACGAGCAGTACTTC,CASSHGDRGPYEQYF
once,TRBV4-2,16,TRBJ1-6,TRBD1,TGTGCCAGCAGCCAAGGAACGGGACAGGGTAGTTCACCCCTCCACTTT,CASSQGTGQGSSPLHF
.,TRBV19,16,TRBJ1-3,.,TGTGCCAGTAGTGAATCAGGGGCCTCCTCTGGAAACACCATATATTTT,CASSESGASSGNTIYF
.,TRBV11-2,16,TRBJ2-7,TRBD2,TGTGCCAGCAGCAGTAGGAATCTAGCGGGGACCTACGAGCAGTACTTC,CASSSRNLAGTYEQYF
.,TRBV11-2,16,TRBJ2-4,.,TGTGCCAGCAGCTTAGGGTCCGGGGTAGCCAAAAACATTCAGTACTTC,CASSLGSGVAKNIQYF
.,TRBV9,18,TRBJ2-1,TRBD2,TGTGCCAGCAGCGTCCCGGGACTAGCGGGGGGGCCTAGAGATGAGCAGTTCTTC,CASSVPGLAGGPRDEQFF
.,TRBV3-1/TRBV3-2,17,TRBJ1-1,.,TGTGCCAGCAGCCAAGATTCTACCGGGAACTTGAACACTGAAGCTTTCTTT,CASSQDSTGNLNTEAFF
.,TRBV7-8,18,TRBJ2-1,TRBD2,TGTGCCAGCAGCTTACGTCCCCTAAGCGGGAGAGCCTACAATGAGCAGTTCTTC,CASSLRPLSGRAYNEQFF